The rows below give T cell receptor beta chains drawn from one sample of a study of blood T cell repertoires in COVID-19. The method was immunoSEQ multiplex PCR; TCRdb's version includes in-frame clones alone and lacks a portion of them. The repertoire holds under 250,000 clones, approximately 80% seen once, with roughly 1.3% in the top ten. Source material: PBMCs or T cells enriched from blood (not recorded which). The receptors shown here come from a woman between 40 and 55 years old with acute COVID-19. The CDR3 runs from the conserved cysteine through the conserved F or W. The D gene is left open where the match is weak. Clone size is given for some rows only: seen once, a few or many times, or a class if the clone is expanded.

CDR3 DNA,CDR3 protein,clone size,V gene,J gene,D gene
TGTGCCAGTAGTATCCGGGGTTGGGAGACCCAGTACTTC,CASSIRGWETQYF,-,TRBV19,TRBJ2-5,-
TGTGCCAGTAGTCGGGGGATGCTGGCTAATGAAAAACTGTTTTTT,CASSRGMLANEKLFF,once,TRBV19,TRBJ1-4,-
TGCGCCAGCAGCTTGGAAGGGGGCGGAGATTCACCCCTCCACTTT,CASSLEGGGDSPLHF,-,TRBV5-1,TRBJ1-6,TRBD1
TGTGCCAGCAGCGTGGACAGGGGGGCTTCACCCCTCCACTTT,CASSVDRGASPLHF,-,TRBV9,TRBJ1-6,TRBD1
TGTGCCGGCTGCCGTGGCCATAATTCACCCCTCCACTTT,CAGCRGHNSPLHF,-,TRBV6-2/TRBV6-3,TRBJ1-6,-
TGCAGTGCTAGATCATATGGCTACACCTTC,CSARSYGYTF,-,TRBV20-1,TRBJ1-2,-
TGTGCCAGCAGCGTAGGGGCGGGGGGCAATTCACCCCTCCACTTT,CASSVGAGGNSPLHF,-,TRBV9,TRBJ1-6,-
TGTGCCAGCAGCCCCACAGGTTCTCTGAGGTTCTCTGGGGCCAACGTCCTGACTTTC,CASSPTGSLRFSGANVLTF,-,TRBV7-3,TRBJ2-6,-
TGTGCCAGTAGTATAGGTACAGGGTCCTCCTACGAGCAGTACTTC,CASSIGTGSSYEQYF,-,TRBV19,TRBJ2-7,-
TGTGCCAGCAGCCAGGCCGATGACACAGATACGCAGTATTTT,CASSQADDTDTQYF,-,TRBV4-2,TRBJ2-3,-
TGCGCCAGTGGTCAGGCAAGGGCAGGGTCAGAGACCCAGTACTTC,CASGQARAGSETQYF,-,TRBV5-1,TRBJ2-5,-
TGTGCCAGCAGGCTTAATCCCAGGGACAACAATCAGCCCCAGCATTTT,CASRLNPRDNNQPQHF,-,TRBV6-6,TRBJ1-5,-
TGTGCCAGCAGTATATACAGGGGTTCTGGGGCCAACGTCCTGACTTTC,CASSIYRGSGANVLTF,few,TRBV28,TRBJ2-6,TRBD1
TGTGCCAGCAGTTACTCGGGCGGGACTAGCACAGATACGCAGTATTTT,CASSYSGGTSTDTQYF,-,TRBV6-5,TRBJ2-3,-
TGTGCCAGCAGCTTGGGAGGTCTATTCTATGGCTACACCTTC,CASSLGGLFYGYTF,-,TRBV5-4,TRBJ1-2,-
TGTGCCAGCAGCTCCCGGCAGGGCGGGGCCTACAATGAGCAGTTCTTC,CASSSRQGGAYNEQFF,-,TRBV7-2,TRBJ2-1,-
TGTGCCAGCAGTGAAGGGGCAGGGGAGGGCTACACCTTC,CASSEGAGEGYTF,-,TRBV25-1,TRBJ1-2,-
TGTGCCTGGACCCAACAGGGTGCCACTGAAGCTTTCTTT,CAWTQQGATEAFF,-,TRBV30,TRBJ1-1,-
TGTGCCAGCAACAGGGGCGCAAACTATGGCTACACCTTC,CASNRGANYGYTF,-,TRBV6-5,TRBJ1-2,TRBD1
TGTGCCAGCAGCGTAGATGGGGCAGCTAGGTATGGCTACACCTTC,CASSVDGAARYGYTF,few,TRBV9,TRBJ1-2,-
TGTGCCAGCTCACCTTCTTCGGGGAAACAAAACACTGAAGCTTTCTTT,CASSPSSGKQNTEAFF,-,TRBV18,TRBJ1-1,-
TGTGCCAGCAGTGACGGAGGAGATGGCTACACCTTC,CASSDGGDGYTF,-,TRBV6-1,TRBJ1-2,-
TGCAGTGCTAGTGCACAGGACCTTGTTGGGGCCCAGCATTTT,CSASAQDLVGAQHF,-,TRBV20-1,TRBJ1-5,-
TGTGCCATCAGTGAGCTGACTAGCGGGAGTTCAGATACGCAGTATTTT,CAISELTSGSSDTQYF,-,TRBV10-3,TRBJ2-3,TRBD2
TGTGCCAGCAGTTTAGCAGCAGGGGGCAATCAGCCCCAGCATTTT,CASSLAAGGNQPQHF,-,TRBV28,TRBJ1-5,-
TGTGCCAGCTCACCACCGCACAGGGGAGAGACCCAGTACTTC,CASSPPHRGETQYF,-,TRBV18,TRBJ2-5,TRBD1
TGTGCCAGCAGCTTAAGGGTTAGCGGGGGGGCCAATGAGCAGTTCTTC,CASSLRVSGGANEQFF,-,TRBV7-3,TRBJ2-1,TRBD2
TGTGCCAGCAGCTTAGAAGGAGTTATTCAGTACTTC,CASSLEGVIQYF,-,TRBV13,TRBJ2-7,-
TGCGCCAGCAGCCCTCTCACAGGGGAAGCTTTCTTT,CASSPLTGEAFF,-,TRBV5-1,TRBJ1-1,-
TGTGCCACCTCCCCAGCGGAGTACTACGAGCAGTACTTC,CATSPAEYYEQYF,-,TRBV6-5,TRBJ2-7,-
TGTGCCATCAGTCGGGGAGTACAGTCAAATGAAAAACTGTTTTTT,CAISRGVQSNEKLFF,few,TRBV10-3,TRBJ1-4,-
TGCGCCAGCAGCTTGCAGGGGGCTAGCACAGATACGCAGTATTTT,CASSLQGASTDTQYF,few,TRBV5-1,TRBJ2-3,TRBD1
TGTGCCAGCGGGACAGGGGACCACGAGCAGTACTTC,CASGTGDHEQYF,-,TRBV6-1,TRBJ2-7,TRBD1
TGTGCCATCAGTTATGACAGTAATTCACCCCTCCACTTT,CAISYDSNSPLHF,-,TRBV10-3,TRBJ1-6,-
TGTGCCAGCAGCTTGGGGGGACTTCCGAACTTCCGTGAGCAGTTCTTC,CASSLGGLPNFREQFF,-,TRBV5-6,TRBJ2-1,-
TGTGCCAGCAGCTTAAAGGGGATCCCCTACGAGCAGTACTTC,CASSLKGIPYEQYF,many,TRBV7-9,TRBJ2-7,-
TGTGCCAGCAGCCGGGACAGATCCTATGGCTACACCTTC,CASSRDRSYGYTF,-,TRBV27,TRBJ1-2,TRBD1
TGTGCCAGCAGTTTACTCCCTCCCTCCTACAATGAGCAGTTCTTC,CASSLLPPSYNEQFF,few,TRBV27,TRBJ2-1,-
TGTGCCAGTAGGACTTTCGGAGGACCTAGCGGGAAGACCTACGAGCAGTACTTC,CASRTFGGPSGKTYEQYF,-,TRBV19,TRBJ2-7,TRBD2
TGTGCCAGCAGCTTAGCGGGAGTAGTCCCCGGGGAGCTGTTTTTT,CASSLAGVVPGELFF,once,TRBV11-2,TRBJ2-2,-
TGTGCCAGCAGCTCGGGACGGGAGAATGAAAAACTGTTTTTT,CASSSGRENEKLFF,few,TRBV11-1,TRBJ1-4,-
TGTGCCAGCAGAAAGACGATGGCTAGCGGGGACAATGAGCAGTTCTTC,CASRKTMASGDNEQFF,-,TRBV28,TRBJ2-1,TRBD2
TGTGCCAGCAGTAGCGGGATCTTCTACGAGCAGTACTTC,CASSSGIFYEQYF,-,TRBV6-2/TRBV6-3,TRBJ2-7,TRBD2
TGTGCCAGCAGCCCCACAGGAGGGGTCGTGAACACTGAAGCTTTCTTT,CASSPTGGVVNTEAFF,-,TRBV3-1/TRBV3-2,TRBJ1-1,-
TGTGCCAGCAGATCGGGACGGGAGTCGGAAGATACGCAGTATTTT,CASRSGRESEDTQYF,-,TRBV7-6,TRBJ2-3,-
TGTGCCAGCATAGGAGGGTCCTATAATTCACCCCTCCACTTT,CASIGGSYNSPLHF,once,TRBV6-5,TRBJ1-6,-
TGTGCCAGCTCACTGGCAGGGTTGAACACTGAAGCTTTCTTT,CASSLAGLNTEAFF,-,TRBV18,TRBJ1-1,-
TGCGCCAGCAGCTTGGGGTCGCTCTCAGGAGGTGGGCAGTACTTC,CASSLGSLSGGGQYF,-,TRBV5-1,TRBJ2-7,-
TGCGCCAGCAGCCAAGTACAGAGGGGCGGGGGCACAGATACGCAGTATTTT,CASSQVQRGGGTDTQYF,-,TRBV4-1,TRBJ2-3,-